This entry features one TCR beta chain sequence. Its specificity is not known. The data are from a study of T cells in Graves' hyperthyroidism and ophthalmopathy. Subjects aged 18 to 65 presented with newly diagnosed hyperthyroidism of less than 2 months' duration. Uncontrolled infection, other autoimmune disease, pregnancy or lactation barred patients from enrollment. V gave up 4 bases and J gave up 0 bases, with 7 bases separating them. From germline, CDR1 is SGHTA and CDR2 FQGNSA. CDR3 length equals 15 residues. RNA transcripts gave rise to amplified TCR beta CDR3 regions. The study used the HTBI primer set for a first-round RT-PCR of the TCR CDR3. Via MiXCR, TCRdb re-called the multiplex PCR reads, giving one row per CDR3 protein. In the table there are around 420,000 distinct CDR3 sequences, 15% to 19% of which are singletons. Study outcomes and limitations: Ophthalmopathy was distinguished from stable hyperthyroidism by 13 V-J signatures. The model made its ophthalmopathy prediction, and onset followed a median 6.5 months later.

Sequenced: blood. The TCR originated in a young woman with Graves' hyperthyroidism. The chain joins TRBV7-2 to TRBJ2-6, with no clear D. The CDR3 sequence is CASSWRLSGANVLTF. CDR3 sequence (DNA): TGTGCCAGCAGCTGGAGACTCTCTGGGGCCAACGTCCTGACTTTC.